The source of this T cell receptor (beta chain) is a study of shared T cell receptors in the human thymus. Method: immunoSEQ multiplex PCR; TCRdb's copy keeps in-frame clones and lacks some. Seen here are approximately 660,000 clones, 88% observed once, and the top ten hold 0.0095% to 0.013%. Trimming took 5 bases from V and 9 from J; bases not matched to a gene: 4. The CDR3 runs 14 residues. Germline assignment: CDR1 MNHEY and CDR2 SVGAGI. This same sample was also taken into another study, of human thymus T cells. From that second work: Corrective heart surgery yielded the resections from which the thymus tissue came. Seemingly biased V and J gene usage marked thymic and blood repertoires.

The chain links TRBV6-5 to TRBJ2-1; TRBD2 matches 13 bases. This clonotype was sampled from a boy younger than two with a congenital heart defect. Input material: thymocytes. CDR3 sequence: CASSGTSGKSEQFF. The CDR3 DNA follows: TGTGCCAGCAGTGGGACTAGCGGGAAATCTGAGCAGTTCTTC.